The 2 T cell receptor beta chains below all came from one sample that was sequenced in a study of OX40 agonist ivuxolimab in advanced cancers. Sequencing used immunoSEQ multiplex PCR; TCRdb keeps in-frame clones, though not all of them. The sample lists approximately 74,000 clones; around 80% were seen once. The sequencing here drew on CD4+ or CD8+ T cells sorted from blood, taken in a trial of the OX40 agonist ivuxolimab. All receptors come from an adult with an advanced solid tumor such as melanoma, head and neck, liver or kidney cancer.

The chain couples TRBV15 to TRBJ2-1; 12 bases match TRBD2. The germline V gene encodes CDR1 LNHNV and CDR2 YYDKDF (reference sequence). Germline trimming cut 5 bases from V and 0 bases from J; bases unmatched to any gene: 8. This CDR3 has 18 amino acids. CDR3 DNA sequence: TGTGCCACCAGCCTTACTAGCGGGAGGATCCCCTCCTACAATGAGCAGTTCTTC. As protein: CATSLTSGRIPSYNEQFF.

The DNA of the CDR3 is TGTGCCAGCAGCTCAGGACTAGCGGGCGTCACAGATACGCAGTATTTT. This codes for CASSSGLAGVTDTQYF. V gene TRBV7-6 combines with J gene TRBJ2-3, with 11 bases identical to TRBD2. V shed 4 bases and J 2 bases; nucleotides not matched to a gene: 5. The CDR3 contains 16 residues. From germline, CDR1 is SGHVS and CDR2 FNYEAQ.